The clone carrying this T cell receptor (beta chain) came up a few times. What it binds is unknown. RNA was isolated and reverse transcribed to cDNA, the sequencing template. Some clones are missing from TCRdb's copy, which holds only in-frame ones; the method was immunoSEQ multiplex PCR. Of 150,000 to 250,000 clones listed, approximately 56% were seen once; the top ten hold over 3%. The germline gives CDR1 MNHNS, CDR2 SASEGT. V was clipped by 11 bases and J by 1 base, with 17 bases between them. There are 15 residues in the CDR3. Noted treatment: oral pan-JAK inhibitor, 5-10 mg twice daily. The investigators collected lesional scalp punch biopsies and peripheral blood from alopecia areata patients. Sorting separated CD4+ and CD8+ T cells out of PBMCs. The data originate from a study of CD8+ T cells in alopecia areata. Overall study context: Tofacitinib was taken orally by treated patients, and the dose was 5 to 10 mg twice daily. Overall study results and limits: With just one nonresponder, it is still uncertain whether baseline CD8+ expansion relates to response.

This specimen was CD4+ T cells sorted from blood, taken at week 4, from a patient treated with tofacitinib. This TCR was sampled from a human donor with alopecia areata. This chain joins TRBV6-1 and TRBJ2-2; TRBD1 is a possible D gene (5 bases). The DNA of the CDR3 is TGTGCCTCCTTCGTAGGGGCGCGGAACACCGGGGAGCTGTTTTTT. This translates into CASFVGARNTGELFF.